This T cell receptor (beta chain) was observed in a study of shared clonotypes between healthy human individuals. Study at large: Each donor contributed plates that comprised three CD4 naive, three CD4 memory, two CD8 naive and one CD8 memory.

The assay was run at deep level. Sequencing was performed with immunoSEQ multiplex PCR; in TCRdb, only in-frame clones are kept and a portion is missing. The table has about 2.1 million clones, more than 85% seen once. About this clone: Additional DNA sequences in this sample encode the identical CDR3.

As defined, naive CD8 cells were CD45RO-negative and positively selected for CCR7, with terminally differentiated effector memory CD45RA+ cells excluded. The sequenced sample consisted of naive CD8+ T cells from PBMCs. The source is a young man in good health. Some clones in this sample may be carry-over from other donors' samples.

CDR3 bases: TGTGCCAGCAGTTTATCGGGACAGCCCTACGAGCAGTACTTC. Translation: CASSLSGQPYEQYF. The V gene is TRBV27, the J gene TRBJ2-7; 7 bases fit TRBD1. This CDR3 has 14 residues. The V segment lost 0 bases and the J segment 2 bases; nucleotides outside the gene matches: 1. The germline V gene encodes CDR1 MNHEY and CDR2 SMNVEV (reference sequence).